What follows are 8 T cell receptor beta chains derived from one specimen sequenced in a study of blood T cell repertoires in COVID-19. Sequencing was performed with immunoSEQ multiplex PCR; in TCRdb, only in-frame clones are kept and a portion is missing. The sample shows approximately 100,000 clones, about 79% of them seen only once. Sequencing input: peripheral blood. These receptors were taken from a woman aged 80 or over with active or convalescent COVID-19.

The rearrangement joins TRBV7-9 to TRBJ2-1; weak D call: TRBD2 (6 bases). V was clipped by 5 bases and J by 5 bases, with 19 bases between them. Germline lookup yields CDR1 SEHNR and CDR2 FQNEAQ (reference sequence). CDR3 length: 16 amino acids. In DNA form, the CDR3 reads TGTGCCAGCAGCCCTGTGATGGCGGGGATGAACAATGAGCAGTTCTTC. Its protein is CASSPVMAGMNNEQFF.

The chain employs TRBV15 and TRBJ2-1; D call uncertain. CDR1 LNHNV and CDR2 YYDKDF come from the germline V gene (reference sequence). Trimming left V 0 bases short and J 6 bases short, with 6 bases between. There are 13 residues in the CDR3. DNA for the CDR3: TGTGCCACCAGCAGAGATTCGTCCAATGAGCAGTTCTTC. It translates to CATSRDSSNEQFF.

The chain uses TRBV19 and TRBJ1-2; the match to TRBD1 covers 7 bases. The J segment lost 2 bases and the V segment lost 3 bases, leaving 3 bases of the junction unmatched. The length of the CDR3 is 14 residues. CDR1 is LNHDA and CDR2 is SQIVND in the germline V gene (reference sequence). The CDR3 region is CASSMDRWNYGYTF. In DNA form, the CDR3 reads TGTGCCAGTAGTATGGACAGGTGGAACTATGGCTACACCTTC.

This chain joins TRBV18 and TRBJ1-5; unclear D gene. This CDR3 comprises 14 residues. Germline loops: CDR1 KGHSH, CDR2 LQKENI. V lost 3 bases to trimming and J lost 7 bases, with 13 bases between them. CDR3 loop: CASSPREGGQPQHF. The CDR3 DNA reads TGTGCCAGCTCACCGCGGGAGGGCGGCCAGCCCCAGCATTTT.

The chain links TRBV5-5 to TRBJ1-5, with 7 bases identical to TRBD1. J lost 4 bases, V lost 0 bases, and 4 bases had no gene match. The germline CDR1 and CDR2 sequences are SGHKS and YYEKEE (reference sequence). This CDR3 region has 15 residues. The CDR3 spells CASSLAGTVNQPQHF. CDR3 sequence (DNA): TGTGCCAGCAGCTTGGCCGGGACAGTAAATCAGCCCCAGCATTTT.

This clone was seen a few times. The chain joins TRBV4-2 to TRBJ1-6, with 8 bases that match TRBD1. The CDR3 is 14 residues long. Germline assignment: CDR1 LGHNA and CDR2 YNFKEQ. Trimming removed 4 bases from V and 5 bases from J; junction bases left unmatched: 1. The CDR3 DNA sequence: TGTGCCAGCAGCCTGACAGGGGATAATTCACCCCTCCACTTT. Residues: CASSLTGDNSPLHF.

The chain couples TRBV6-1 to TRBJ2-3; D may be TRBD2 (8 bases). Germline lookup yields CDR1 MNHNS and CDR2 SASEGT. This CDR3 contains 15 residues. The V gene lost 2 bases and the J gene lost 9 bases, with 18 bases spanning the gap. CDR3 region: CASSEKGAGGETQYF. CDR3 coding DNA: TGTGCCAGCAGTGAAAAGGGGGCGGGAGGAGAAACGCAGTATTTT.

The J gene is TRBJ2-7, the V gene TRBV10-3, with TRBD1 as a possible D gene (5 bases). Germline V gene lookup returns CDR1 ENHRY and CDR2 SYGVKD. The CDR3 has 13 amino acids. V dropped 6 bases and J dropped 0 bases, with 9 bases sitting between them. CDR3 loop: CAIRDSGSYEQYF. CDR3 sequence (DNA): TGTGCCATCAGAGACAGTGGCTCCTACGAGCAGTACTTC.